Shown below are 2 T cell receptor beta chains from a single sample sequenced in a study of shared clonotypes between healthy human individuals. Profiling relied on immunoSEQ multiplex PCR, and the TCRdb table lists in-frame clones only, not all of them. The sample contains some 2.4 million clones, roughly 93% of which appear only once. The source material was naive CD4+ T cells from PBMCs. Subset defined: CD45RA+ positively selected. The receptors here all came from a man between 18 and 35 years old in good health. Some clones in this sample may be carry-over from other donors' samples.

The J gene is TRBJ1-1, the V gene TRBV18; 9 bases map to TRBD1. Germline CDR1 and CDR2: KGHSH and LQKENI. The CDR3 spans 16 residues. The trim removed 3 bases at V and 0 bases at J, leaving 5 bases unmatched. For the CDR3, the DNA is TGTGCCAGCTCACCCTACGGGACAGGGTTGAACACTGAAGCTTTCTTT. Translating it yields CASSPYGTGLNTEAFF.

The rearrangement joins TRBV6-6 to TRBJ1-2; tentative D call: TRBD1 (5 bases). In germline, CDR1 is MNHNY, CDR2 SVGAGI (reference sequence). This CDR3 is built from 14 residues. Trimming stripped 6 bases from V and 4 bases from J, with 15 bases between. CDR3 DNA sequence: TGTGCCAGCAGAGCCGGGGGGTTAGGCTATGGCTACACCTTC. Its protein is CASRAGGLGYGYTF.